This T cell receptor beta chain was profiled in a study of T-cell reconstitution after alpha-beta-depleted transplantation in children. The CDR3 contains 14 residues. V shed 10 bases, J shed 1 base, and the junction held 6 bases outside the gene matches. Germline CDR1 MNHNS, CDR2 SASEGT. A library of TCRbeta sequences, prepared with unique molecular identifiers, was generated. TCRdb ran MiXCR on the PCR reads and lists one entry per CDR3 protein. Of more than 200,000 distinct CDR3 sequences detected, approximately 9.7% appear once; the ten largest clones hold 5.1%. In its sample, this clonotype was seen a few times.

The origin of this receptor is a human donor who donated a stem cell graft to a child with SCID. Sequenced material: PBMCs from the stem cell graft donor, taken from the stem cell graft. The rearrangement links TRBV6-1 to TRBJ2-2, with 7 bases matching TRBD1. The CDR3 bases are TGTGCCACCTTCCGGACAGGGAACACCGGGGAGCTGTTTTTT. The encoded protein is CATFRTGNTGELFF.